The next 10 T cell receptor beta chains were all read from a single sample in a study of CD8 T cells in Susac syndrome. About 0.5 to 1 ug RNA was reverse transcribed with random hexamers. One entry per CDR3 protein, called by TCRdb with MiXCR from the immunoSEQ multiplex PCR reads. Here the sample spans some 130,000 distinct CDR3 sequences, roughly 95% being singletons. Source material: CD4+ T cells from PBMCs. These receptors all stem from a human donor in good health.

The J gene is TRBJ2-3, the V gene TRBV2; 7 nucleotides line up with TRBD2. V shed 6 bases, J shed 2 bases, and the junction held 8 bases outside the gene matches. CDR3 length equals 15 residues. The germline V gene has CDR1 SNHLY and CDR2 FYNNEI. DNA for the CDR3: TGTGCCAGCAGCGGGACTACACTATCCACAGATACGCAGTATTTT. It yields the protein CASSGTTLSTDTQYF.

This rearrangement joins TRBV7-2 to TRBJ1-1; D ambiguous. This CDR3 is built from 14 residues. V lost 5 bases to trimming and J lost 7 bases, with 17 bases between them. Per the germline V gene, CDR1 is SGHTA and CDR2 is FQGNSA. The CDR3 is CASSPREYGGEAFF. The CDR3 region has the DNA TGTGCCAGCAGCCCAAGGGAGTACGGTGGTGAAGCTTTCTTT.

This clonotype appeared a single time. The chain uses TRBV20-1 and TRBJ1-5; TRBD1 agrees at 7 bases. Germline loops: CDR1 DFQATT, CDR2 SNEGSKA (reference sequence). CDR3 length: 12 residues. J gave up 8 bases and V 4 bases, and 5 bases lay outside the gene matches. CDR3 DNA sequence: TGCAGTGCTAAAGGGGGCGGGAAGCCCCAGCATTTT. Amino acid sequence: CSAKGGGKPQHF.

The chain has TRBV3-1 and TRBJ2-7, with TRBD2 matching over 8 bases. This CDR3 contains 14 residues. CDR1 and CDR2 (germline): LGHDT, YNNKEL (reference sequence). V lost 4 bases, J lost 5 bases, and 7 bases stayed unmatched. CDR3 coding DNA: TGTGCCAGCAGCCGGGCGGGAGGAAATGACGAGCAGTACTTC. The encoded protein is CASSRAGGNDEQYF.

The J gene is TRBJ2-1, the V gene TRBV7-9; 9 nucleotides agree with TRBD2. The CDR3 is 14 residues long. From germline, CDR1 is SEHNR and CDR2 FQNEAQ (reference sequence). J lost 3 bases, V lost 8 bases, and 5 bases had no gene match. CDR3 sequence: CASLLTSGYNEQFF. The CDR3 DNA follows: TGTGCCAGCCTTCTGACTAGCGGCTACAATGAGCAGTTCTTC.

The chain is built from TRBV27 and TRBJ2-7; D uncertain. Trimming cost V 8 bases and J 5 bases, with 10 bases left between them. CDR1 and CDR2 (germline): MNHEY, SMNVEV (reference sequence). CDR3 length: 11 residues. The CDR3 here is CASPPADEQYF. The CDR3 region has the DNA TGTGCCAGCCCCCCCGCGGACGAGCAGTACTTC.

The chain links TRBV5-1 to TRBJ2-3, with 8 positions matching TRBD1. J was trimmed by 4 bases and V by 5 bases; bases with no gene match: 15. Germline assignment: CDR1 SGHRS and CDR2 YFSETQ. This CDR3 is built from 17 residues. CDR3: CASSLNFGTGGPDTQYF. Written as DNA, the CDR3 is TGCGCCAGCAGTCTCAATTTCGGGACAGGAGGTCCAGATACGCAGTATTTT.

This clonotype has just a few counts. Here the CDR3 DNA reads TGCAGCGTGGGACTAGCGAACTCCTACGAGCAGTACTTC. Translating it yields CSVGLANSYEQYF. The V call is TRBV29-1, the J call TRBJ2-7; 10 bases align to TRBD2. Germline CDR1 and CDR2: SQVTM and ANQGSEA. The CDR3 consists of 13 residues. Losses at the gene ends were 6 bases for V and 0 bases for J; bases not matched to a gene: 2.

The genes are TRBV6-5 and TRBJ2-4, with unresolved D. The germline V and J ends were trimmed by 2 bases and 2 bases, with 10 bases remaining between them. This CDR3 has 15 amino acids. CDR1 and CDR2 (germline): MNHEY, SVGAGI. The CDR3 nucleotides are TGTGCCAGCAGTTACACTACCTACACCAAAAACATTCAGTACTTC. Translating gives CASSYTTYTKNIQYF.

The V and J genes are TRBV29-1 and TRBJ1-1; a weak D match, TRBD1 (6 bases). CDR3 length: 13 amino acids. Germline V lookup: CDR1 SQVTM, CDR2 ANQGSEA. The V gene lost 3 bases and the J gene lost 0 bases, with 8 bases spanning the gap. The CDR3 DNA reads as TGCAGCGTTGAGCAGGGGCTGAACACTGAAGCTTTCTTT. Protein product: CSVEQGLNTEAFF.